The rows below give T cell receptor beta chains drawn from one sample of a study of blood T cell repertoires in COVID-19. Assay: immunoSEQ multiplex PCR; the TCRdb copy retains only in-frame clones and omits some. The sample shows roughly 330,000 clones, 89% of them seen only once. The specimen was peripheral blood. Receptors were obtained from a man aged 18-30 years who had recovered from COVID-19. The CDR3 runs from the conserved cysteine through the conserved F or W. D genes are given only for firm matches. Clone size is stated in some rows and not others, as once, few, many or a class when expanded.

>.|TRBD1|TRBV24-1|TRBJ1-2|13
TGTGCCACCAGTGACGGGACAGTCTATGGCTACACCTTC
CATSDGTVYGYTF
>.|.|TRBV30|TRBJ2-3|13
TGTGCCTGGATCAGGGGATCCACAGATACGCAGTATTTT
CAWIRGSTDTQYF
>.|TRBD1|TRBV5-1|TRBJ1-4|15
TGCGCCAGCAGCCTCAACAGGGGGCTAGGTGAAAAACTGTTTTTT
CASSLNRGLGEKLFF
>.|.|TRBV7-9|TRBJ2-7|15
TGTGCCAGCAGCAGGCCCACCGGGACAACCTACGAGCAGTACTTC
CASSRPTGTTYEQYF
>.|TRBD2|TRBV2|TRBJ2-2|16
TGTGCCAGCAGTCTAGCGGGAGTCGCCGGAGCCGGGGAGCTGTTTTTT
CASSLAGVAGAGELFF
>once|.|TRBV18|TRBJ1-3|17
TGTGCCAGCTCCCGCCCCCGTTCGCGGCCGGCTGGAAACACCATATATTTT
CASSRPRSRPAGNTIYF
>.|.|TRBV6-2/TRBV6-3|TRBJ1-1|13
TGTGCCAGCACCCCCAGAGGGAACACTGAAGCTTTCTTT
CASTPRGNTEAFF
>once|.|TRBV14|TRBJ2-7|12
TGTGCCAGCAGCGCGCTGAGGTACGAGCAGTACTTC
CASSALRYEQYF
>.|TRBD1|TRBV6-2/TRBV6-3|TRBJ2-7|16
TGTGCCAGCAGTTACCGGGGACAGGACTTTCTACGAGGGCAGTACTTC
CASSYRGQDFLRGQYF
>.|.|TRBV4-3|TRBJ2-7|16
TGCGCCAGCAGCCAAGACCTCCAGGGTAAGATCGACGAGCAGTACTTC
CASSQDLQGKIDEQYF
>.|TRBD1|TRBV27|TRBJ1-4|15
TGTGCCAGCAGTTTATACAGGGGAACTAATGAAAAACTGTTTTTT
CASSLYRGTNEKLFF
>.|TRBD1|TRBV4-3|TRBJ1-4|16
TGCGCCAGCAGCCAAGGTGACGGGCACAGGGGTGAAAAACTGTTTTTT
CASSQGDGHRGEKLFF
>.|.|TRBV10-3|TRBJ1-2|17
TGTGCCATCAGCGATTTAACGGGGGGGAGAGGAAACTATGGCTACACCTTC
CAISDLTGGRGNYGYTF
>.|TRBD1|TRBV2|TRBJ2-7|18
TGTGCCAGCAGTTACAGGGGGCTTTATGGCGAAGGGCCCTACGAGCAGTACTTC
CASSYRGLYGEGPYEQYF
>.|TRBD1|TRBV7-2|TRBJ2-7|14
TGTGCCAGCAGCTTATACCAGGACAGGTCCGAGCAGTACTTC
CASSLYQDRSEQYF
>.|.|TRBV6-1|TRBJ2-7|13
TGTGCCAGCAGTGAAGCAGTGGCATACGAGCAGTACTTC
CASSEAVAYEQYF
>.|TRBD2|TRBV11-2|TRBJ2-2|16
TGTGCCAGCAGCGCTCTACTAGCGGGGGAAGTCGGGGAGCTGTTTTTT
CASSALLAGEVGELFF
>.|.|TRBV5-6|TRBJ2-1|12
TGTGCCAGCAGCCTTCGACTAGATGAGCAGTTCTTC
CASSLRLDEQFF
>.|TRBD1|TRBV11-3|TRBJ1-3|17
TGTGCCAGCAGCTCTTCTCGGACAGGCAGCTCTGGAAACACCATATATTTT
CASSSSRTGSSGNTIYF
>.|TRBD1|TRBV19|TRBJ1-6|15
TGTGCCAGTAGGACAGGGAGCGACTATAATTCACCCCTCCACTTT
CASRTGSDYNSPLHF
>once|TRBD1|TRBV10-1|TRBJ1-1|15
TGCGCCAGCAGTGCAATAGGGACAGCGAACACTGAAGCTTTCTTT
CASSAIGTANTEAFF
>.|.|TRBV18|TRBJ2-3|12
TGTGCCAGCTCACCCAACACAGATACGCAGTATTTT
CASSPNTDTQYF
>.|TRBD2|TRBV6-5|TRBJ2-7|15
TGTGCCAGCAGTCCGACTAGCGGGAGTCGCTACGAGCAGTACTTC
CASSPTSGSRYEQYF
>.|.|TRBV18|TRBJ2-1|14
TGTGCCAGCTCAAACAGGTTGTCGGAGGGTGAGCAGTTCTTC
CASSNRLSEGEQFF
>.|TRBD1|TRBV7-2|TRBJ1-2|15
TGTGCCAGCAGCTCTCCCGGAGGGGGCGTATCTGGCTACACCTTC
CASSSPGGGVSGYTF
>.|.|TRBV18|TRBJ1-1|16
TGTGCCAGCTCACCTGTTGGGACTCCGGGGGGCACTGAAGCTTTCTTT
CASSPVGTPGGTEAFF
>once|.|TRBV27|TRBJ2-5|14
TGTGCCAGCAGTGGGCAGGGAGGGGGAGAGACCCAGTACTTC
CASSGQGGGETQYF
>.|.|TRBV4-3|TRBJ2-7|15
TGCGCCAGCAGCCAAGAGAATTACTATACCTACGAGCAGTACTTC
CASSQENYYTYEQYF
>.|.|TRBV18|TRBJ1-4|14
TGTGCCAGCTCACCAGGGGCAGAGAATGAAAAACTGTTTTTT
CASSPGAENEKLFF
>.|TRBD1|TRBV27|TRBJ2-7|13
TGTGCCAGCAGTTTGAGGACAGGGTACGAGCAGTACTTC
CASSLRTGYEQYF
>.|.|TRBV27|TRBJ1-1|15
TGTGCCAGCAGTTTATCCACAGTGGGGAACACTGAAGCTTTCTTT
CASSLSTVGNTEAFF
>.|.|TRBV4-3|TRBJ1-1|14
TGCGCCAGCAGCCAGGGACTCTTGAACACTGAAGCTTTCTTT
CASSQGLLNTEAFF
>.|TRBD1|TRBV24-1|TRBJ2-3|17
TGTGCCACCAGTGATCCGCGGGGAACAGGGGGCTCAGATACGCAGTATTTT
CATSDPRGTGGSDTQYF
>.|TRBD1|TRBV10-3|TRBJ1-1|16
TGTGCCATCAGTGAGCCCCTGGACAGGGAGAACACTGAAGCTTTCTTT
CAISEPLDRENTEAFF
>.|TRBD2|TRBV27|TRBJ2-7|13
TGTGCCAGCAGTTCGGGGGGGACCTACGAGCAGTACTTC
CASSSGGTYEQYF
>.|TRBD1|TRBV5-1|TRBJ2-1|12
TGCGCCAGCAGCGACAGGGGATATGAGCAGTTCTTC
CASSDRGYEQFF
>.|TRBD2|TRBV3-1/TRBV3-2|TRBJ2-3|19
TGTGCCAGCAGCCAAGAGGGTCTAGGCCTAGCGGGGGGCACAGATACGCAGTATTTT
CASSQEGLGLAGGTDTQYF
>.|TRBD1|TRBV25-1|TRBJ1-6|17
TGTGCCAGCAGCGTAACAGGGGCAGGGTCCTATAATTCACCCCTCCACTTT
CASSVTGAGSYNSPLHF
>.|.|TRBV5-1|TRBJ2-7|12
TGCGCCAGCAGCGGAAGCAGCGGCGAGCAGTACTTC
CASSGSSGEQYF
>.|TRBD2|TRBV10-3|TRBJ2-1|15
TGTGCCATCAGTTCGCTAGCGGGGGACTACAATGAGCAGTTCTTC
CAISSLAGDYNEQFF
>.|TRBD1|TRBV9|TRBJ2-7|16
TGTGCCAGCAGCGTAGGGACAGGGGAAGGGGCCTACGAGCAGTACTTC
CASSVGTGEGAYEQYF
>.|TRBD2|TRBV18|TRBJ2-5|15
TGTGCCAGCTCACCAAGGACTAGCGGCCAAGAGACCCAGTACTTC
CASSPRTSGQETQYF
>.|.|TRBV10-3|TRBJ1-5|13
TGTGCCGCCCAGCAGGAACCGAATCAGCCCCAGCATTTT
CAAQQEPNQPQHF
>.|.|TRBV5-1|TRBJ1-6|14
TGCGCCAGCAGCTCCCGGACTGATAATTCACCCCTCCACTTT
CASSSRTDNSPLHF
>.|TRBD2|TRBV7-9|TRBJ2-1|16
TGTGCCAGCAGCTTATTGGCTAGCGGAAACTACAATGAGCAGTTCTTC
CASSLLASGNYNEQFF
>.|.|TRBV6-1|TRBJ2-7|16
TGTGCCAGCAGTGAAGCACAGTATACAAACTCCTACGAGCAGTACTTC
CASSEAQYTNSYEQYF
>.|.|TRBV3-1/TRBV3-2|TRBJ2-1|17
TGTGCCAGCAGCCAAGATCTTCCGGACAGAACCTACAATGAGCAGTTCTTC
CASSQDLPDRTYNEQFF
>once|.|TRBV15|TRBJ2-2|16
TGTGCCACCAGCAGGGATTCCGGGACTTACTACGGGGAGCTGTTTTTT
CATSRDSGTYYGELFF
>few|TRBD2|TRBV2|TRBJ2-2|16
TGTGCCAGCAGCAAGAGAGCGGGGGCGCAAGGCGGGGAGCTGTTTTTT
CASSKRAGAQGGELFF
>.|TRBD1|TRBV18|TRBJ1-6|17
TGTGCCAGCTCACCACGGGAACCGGGACAGGGAGGCTCACCCCTCCACTTT
CASSPREPGQGGSPLHF
>.|.|TRBV27|TRBJ2-2|12
TGTGCCAGCAGTTTCAGCACCGGGGAGCTGTTTTTT
CASSFSTGELFF
>.|TRBD1|TRBV6-2/TRBV6-3|TRBJ1-5|13
TGTGCCAGCAGCCAGGGGGGCAATCAGCCCCAGCATTTT
CASSQGGNQPQHF
>.|.|TRBV7-9|TRBJ1-2|11
TGTGCCAGCAGCTTCCAAAGCGGCTACACCTTC
CASSFQSGYTF
>.|TRBD2|TRBV9|TRBJ2-3|15
TGTGCCAGCAGCGTAGGCGGGGGGCCCCCAGATACGCAGTATTTT
CASSVGGGPPDTQYF